One and the same sample provided the 19 T cell receptor beta chains below, sequenced in a study of blood T cell repertoires in COVID-19. Some clones are missing from TCRdb's copy, which holds only in-frame ones; the method was immunoSEQ multiplex PCR. In the table there are roughly 98,000 clones, 80% to 95% of which are singletons. Sequencing was carried out using peripheral blood. These receptors came from a woman aged 60-75 years with active COVID-19.

V usage is TRBV6-5 and J usage is TRBJ2-7; tentatively, D is TRBD2 (6 bases). Germline CDR1 and CDR2: MNHEY and SVGAGI. The length of the CDR3 is 15 residues. V gave up 2 bases and J gave up 0 bases, with 11 bases separating them. CDR3 sequence: CASSYGGMSSYEQYF. The CDR3 DNA follows: TGTGCCAGCAGTTACGGCGGGATGTCCTCCTACGAGCAGTACTTC.

A note on this clone: The final CDR3 position lacks the conserved phenylalanine or tryptophan, pointing to a likely read error. No DNA is shown, since the ends of the CDR3 on it are uncertain; the CDR3 is the one TCRdb lists. V gene TRBV5-4 combines with J gene TRBJ1-1; the DNA was not used to check the table's D call, TRBD1. The germline CDR1 and CDR2 sequences are SGHNT and YYREEE (reference sequence). Inclusive of both ends, the CDR3 amounts to 8 amino acids. The CDR3 is CASSSTGP.

This sequence joins TRBV28 and TRBJ1-5; D perhaps matches TRBD1 (6 bases). V lost 5 bases and J 7 bases, leaving 24 bases between the germline ends. Germline loops: CDR1 MDHEN, CDR2 SYDVKM. This CDR3 has 17 residues. The CDR3 DNA reads as TGTGCCAGCAGTCACCCGCTTCTGACAGGATCGGACCAGCCCCAGCATTTT. This encodes CASSHPLLTGSDQPQHF. Full variable domain (outside the CDR3, taken from reference TRBV28 and TRBJ1-5): DVKVTQSSRYLVKRTGEKVFLECVQDMDHENMFWYRQDPGLGLRLIYFSYDVKMKEKGDIPEGYSVSREKKERFSLILESASTNQTSMYLCASSHPLLTGSDQPQHFGDGTRLSIL.

As to this clone: Mismatch with germline at one junction end may stem from a read error. The chain carries TRBV7-7 and TRBJ2-3, with D possibly being TRBD2 (5 bases). The CDR3 totals 15 residues. Germline assignment: CDR1 SSHAT and CDR2 FNYEAQ (reference sequence). CDR3 sequence: CASSFGIGPTDTQYF. CDR3 DNA: TGTGCTAGCAGCTTCGGGATAGGACCCACAGATACGCAGTATTTT.

As for this clone: This sample includes further DNA sequences coding for the same CDR3. The rearrangement links TRBV28 to TRBJ1-2, with D possibly matching TRBD1 (5 bases). Germline V gene lookup returns CDR1 MDHEN and CDR2 SYDVKM. This CDR3 spans 13 amino acids. Between the trimmed V and J ends, which lost 5 bases and 7 bases, there was a span of 14 bases. CDR3 nucleotides: TGTGCCAGCAGTGCAGCAGGGAATGGTGGCTACACCTTC. It encodes CASSAAGNGGYTF.

This clone was detected only a few times. The genes are TRBV10-1 and TRBJ2-2, with TRBD2 identical over 7 bases. Germline CDR1 is WNHNN and CDR2 is SYGVQD (reference sequence). This CDR3 has 18 amino acids. V shed 1 base, J shed 5 bases, and the junction held 13 bases outside the gene matches. CDR3 region: CASSEFLAARGGTGELFF. CDR3 nucleotide sequence: TGCGCCAGCAGTGAGTTTCTAGCGGCCCGGGGTGGGACCGGGGAGCTGTTTTTT.

The chain combines TRBV9 with TRBJ1-5, with D possibly matching TRBD1 (6 bases). Looked up from germline, CDR1 is SGDLS and CDR2 is YYNGEE. Trimming shortened V by 3 bases and J by 7 bases, and 14 bases separated the two germline ends. CDR3 length: 14 amino acids. CDR3 sequence (DNA): TGTGCCAGCAGCGGAACAGGGTTCGGCCAGCCCCAGCATTTT. Its translation: CASSGTGFGQPQHF.

The rearrangement links TRBV11-3 to TRBJ2-7; 8 bases are a match to TRBD1. The germline V gene has CDR1 SGHNT and CDR2 YENEEA. This CDR3 spans 19 amino acids. Trimming removed 5 bases from V and 0 bases from J; junction bases left unmatched: 18. In DNA form, the CDR3 reads TGTGCCAGCAGCCCCCGGACAGGGTTCGGACGCATACTCTCCTACGAGCAGTACTTC. Translation: CASSPRTGFGRILSYEQYF.

The table lists this clone with a count of one. The chain has TRBV29-1 and TRBJ2-3; D might be TRBD1 (5 bases). The germline V and J ends were trimmed by 2 bases and 6 bases, with 21 bases remaining between them. This CDR3 is built from 16 residues. CDR1 and CDR2 (germline): SQVTM, ANQGSEA. CDR3 sequence: CSVEPQGLYYRDTQYF. CDR3 coding DNA: TGCAGCGTTGAACCCCAGGGTTTGTATTATCGTGATACGCAGTATTTT.

This chain joins TRBV11-3 and TRBJ1-1, with D maybe TRBD1 (5 bases). The V end was cut by 5 bases, the J end by 0 bases, with 13 bases between. The CDR3 is made up of 15 amino acids. CDR1 and CDR2 (germline): SGHNT, YENEEA. The CDR3 sequence: CASSPTRVLNTEAFF. The CDR3 DNA reads TGTGCCAGCAGCCCCACCAGGGTTCTGAACACTGAAGCTTTCTTT.

This clone was observed once. The rearrangement links TRBV2 to TRBJ2-6; D possibly corresponds to TRBD1 (6 bases). V lost 6 bases to trimming and J lost 11 bases, with 11 bases between them. Per the germline V gene, CDR1 is SNHLY and CDR2 is FYNNEI. The CDR3 runs 12 residues. CDR3 sequence (DNA): TGTGCCAGCAGCGGGACAACGGACGTCCTGACTTTC. Protein product: CASSGTTDVLTF.

J is TRBJ2-3 and V is TRBV6-2 or TRBV6-3; D is possibly TRBD2 (6 bases). Trimming left V 2 bases short and J 5 bases short, with 14 bases between. The CDR3 is 15 residues long. Per the germline V gene, CDR1 is MNHEY and CDR2 is SVGEGT. The CDR3 sequence: CASSYVGGERDTQYF. The CDR3 DNA reads as TGTGCCAGCAGTTACGTGGGCGGGGAACGAGATACGCAGTATTTT.

The rearrangement joins TRBV3-1 (or the pseudogene TRBV3-2) to TRBJ2-7; D is perhaps TRBD2 (6 bases). V was trimmed by 4 bases and J by 5 bases, leaving 15 bases between them. Germline-derived CDR1 and CDR2 are LGHDT and YNNKEL (reference sequence). The CDR3 is made up of 14 amino acids. The CDR3 protein is CASSPRGRVNEQYF. For the CDR3, the DNA is TGTGCCAGCAGCCCGCGGGGACGGGTGAACGAGCAGTACTTC.

This clone was recorded only once. V usage is TRBV3-1 (or the pseudogene TRBV3-2) and J usage is TRBJ2-3; 14 bases are a match to TRBD2. Germline V gene sequence: CDR1 LGHDT, CDR2 YNNKEL (reference sequence). The junction had 24 bases not matched to a gene; V was cut back by 1 base and J by 3 bases. CDR3 size: 24 residues. For the CDR3, the DNA is TGTGCCAGCAGCCAAGTGCGGGGGACTAGCGGGAGTACAGTAAAGGGAAGGAGAACAGATACGCAGTATTTT. The encoded protein is CASSQVRGTSGSTVKGRRTDTQYF.

The V gene is TRBV10-3, the J gene TRBJ1-5; D possibly corresponds to TRBD1 (5 bases). With 7 bases removed from V and 3 bases from J, the gap between germline ends came to 10 bases. The CDR3 covers 13 residues. Looked up from germline, CDR1 is ENHRY and CDR2 is SYGVKD. Here the CDR3 DNA reads TGTGCCATCAATCAGGGCGACAATCAGCCCCAGCATTTT. Encoded protein: CAINQGDNQPQHF.

The chain employs TRBV24-1 and TRBJ2-3; 15 positions match TRBD2. Trimming took 4 bases from V and 1 from J; bases not matched to a gene: 8. The CDR3 extends over 19 amino acids. CDR1 is KGHDR, CDR2 SFDVKD, per germline. CDR3 DNA sequence: TGTGCCACCAGTGAATCGGGACTAGCGGGAGGCCGGGGCACAGATACGCAGTATTTT. This translates into CATSESGLAGGRGTDTQYF.

The chain has TRBV7-3 and TRBJ2-1, with 8 positions matching TRBD2. Germline V gene sequence: CDR1 SGHTA, CDR2 FQGTGA. The V gene end was trimmed by 0 bases and the J gene end by 3 bases; junction bases not matched to a gene: 1. This CDR3 is built from 15 residues. The CDR3 protein is CASSLTREVYNEQFF. The CDR3 DNA reads as TGTGCCAGCAGCTTAACGCGGGAGGTCTACAATGAGCAGTTCTTC.

The V gene is TRBV4-3, the J gene TRBJ1-4; 8 nucleotides line up with TRBD1. The CDR3 loop spans 16 amino acids. The V gene end was trimmed by 1 base and the J gene end by 3 bases; junction bases not matched to a gene: 4. From germline, CDR1 is LGHNA and CDR2 YSLEER. The CDR3: CASSQGQGTANEKLFF. The CDR3 DNA reads as TGCGCCAGCAGCCAAGGACAGGGGACGGCTAATGAAAAACTGTTTTTT.

This chain links TRBV27 with TRBJ1-4, with D uncertain. The CDR3 is 15 amino acids. Trimming left V 0 bases short and J 0 bases short, with 5 bases between. From germline, CDR1 is MNHEY and CDR2 SMNVEV (reference sequence). The CDR3: CASSLSGATNEKLFF. The CDR3, as DNA: TGTGCCAGCAGTTTATCGGGCGCAACTAATGAAAAACTGTTTTTT.